What follows are 17 T cell receptor beta chains derived from one specimen sequenced in a study of CD8+CD57+ T cells in acquired aplastic anemia. It was genomic DNA that served as the template for profiling TCR beta VDJ and CDR3. Using its own MiXCR run on the reads, TCRdb lists one record per CDR3 protein. Found here are roughly 100,000 distinct CDR3 sequences, about 63% of them singletons; the top ten hold over 55%. CD8+CD57+ cell expansion had been shown by flow cytometry in patients chosen for sequencing. The sequenced material came from sorted CD4+, CD8+, or CD8+CD57+ T cells (not recorded which) from PBMCs. Every receptor here comes from a human donor with aplastic anemia.

The rearrangement joins TRBV20-1 to TRBJ1-1; possible D gene TRBD1, 5 bases. CDR1 and CDR2 from the germline V gene are DFQATT and SNEGSKA (reference sequence). CDR3 length: 12 amino acids. V lost 2 bases and J 7 bases, leaving 11 bases between the germline ends. The CDR3: CSARRGSDEAFF. CDR3 in DNA: TGCAGTGCTAGACGGGGGAGCGATGAAGCTTTCTTT.

This clonotype was seen repeatedly, ten times or more. The chain is built from TRBV27 and TRBJ2-7; possibly TRBD2 for D (5 bases). Trimming stripped 0 bases from V and 5 bases from J, with 8 bases between. CDR3 length: 13 amino acids. CDR1 and CDR2 (germline): MNHEY, SMNVEV (reference sequence). DNA of the CDR3: TGTGCCAGCAGTTTATCGAGGGCCCACGAGCAGTACTTC. It specifies CASSLSRAHEQYF.

The V gene is TRBV5-5, the J gene TRBJ1-1, with a weak D call TRBD1 (6 bases). The germline CDR1 and CDR2 sequences are SGHKS and YYEKEE (reference sequence). The CDR3 consists of 14 residues. V lost 3 bases and J 3 bases, leaving 12 bases between the germline ends. The CDR3 region has the DNA TGTGCCAGCAGCTCGTCAGGGGTTGACACTGAAGCTTTCTTT. Protein sequence: CASSSSGVDTEAFF.

The V and J genes are TRBV3-1 and TRBJ2-3; either TRBD1 or TRBD2 may fit D (5 bases each). V lost 0 bases and J 3 bases, leaving 16 bases between the germline ends. The CDR3 totals 17 residues. Germline assignment: CDR1 LGHDT and CDR2 YNNKEL (reference sequence). The CDR3 loop is CASSQDWGYGSTDTQYF. CDR3 nucleotide sequence: TGTGCCAGCAGCCAAGACTGGGGGTACGGGTCTACAGATACGCAGTATTTT.

This clonotype was counted only a few times. V gene TRBV19 combines with J gene TRBJ1-5, with no clear D. The V and J ends lost 5 bases and 6 bases respectively, with 11 bases between them. Per germline, CDR1 LNHDA and CDR2 SQIVND (reference sequence). The CDR3 runs to 13 residues. The CDR3 DNA sequence: TGTGCCAGTAGTTGGGAGCCGTCTCAGCCCCAGCATTTT. It translates to CASSWEPSQPQHF.

The rearrangement links TRBV2 to TRBJ2-2, with D tentatively TRBD2 (6 bases). The germline V and J ends were trimmed by 7 bases and 4 bases, with 10 bases remaining between them. The CDR3 loop spans 13 amino acids. The germline gives CDR1 SNHLY, CDR2 FYNNEI. For the CDR3, the DNA is TGTGCCAGCAAGGCGGGGATCACCGGGGAGCTGTTTTTT. As protein: CASKAGITGELFF. The full variable domain, with the rest looked up from reference TRBV2 and TRBJ2-2, is EPEVTQTPSHQVTQMGQEVILRCVPISNHLYFYWYRQILGQKVEFLVSFYNNEISEKSEIFDDQFSVERPDGSNFTLKIRSTKLEDSAMYFCASKAGITGELFFGEGSRLTVL.

This CDR3 reads CASSFEENSPLHF. CDR3 DNA sequence: TGTGCCAGCAGTTTCGAGGAAAATTCACCCCTCCACTTT. V gene TRBV7-2 combines with J gene TRBJ1-6; D remains ambiguous. The CDR3 contains 13 residues. Germline CDR1 SGHTA, CDR2 FQGNSA. Trimming cost V 6 bases and J 7 bases, with 10 bases left between them.

The chain has TRBV19 and TRBJ2-3; 11 positions agree with TRBD1. The CDR3 is 14 residues long. Trimming took 9 bases from V and 5 from J; bases not matched to a gene: 7. CDR1 and CDR2 from the germline V gene are LNHDA and SQIVND (reference sequence). The CDR3: CASEGQGAGDTQYF. CDR3 in DNA: TGTGCCAGCGAAGGACAGGGGGCTGGAGATACGCAGTATTTT.

This clonotype has only a few counts. This sequence joins TRBV20-1 and TRBJ2-5; 12 positions agree with TRBD2. This CDR3 comprises 14 residues. J lost 4 bases, V lost 4 bases, and 4 bases had no gene match. CDR1 and CDR2 from the germline V gene are DFQATT and SNEGSKA (reference sequence). The CDR3 is CSATRLAGAETQYF. As DNA, the CDR3 is TGCAGTGCTACTCGACTAGCGGGGGCAGAGACCCAGTACTTC.

V usage is TRBV24-1 and J usage is TRBJ2-1, with D possibly matching TRBD2 (6 bases). The V end lost 3 bases, the J end lost 2 bases, and 13 bases lay between the germline ends. The CDR3 has 16 residues. Germline CDR1 and CDR2: KGHDR and SFDVKD. The CDR3 is CATSDPAGDTYNEQFF. CDR3 DNA sequence: TGTGCCACCAGTGATCCAGCGGGCGATACCTACAATGAGCAGTTCTTC.

The chain has TRBV15 and TRBJ2-3; 8 bases fit TRBD2. V gave up 0 bases and J gave up 6 bases; unmatched junction bases: 8. Germline V gives CDR1 LNHNV, CDR2 YYDKDF (reference sequence). The CDR3 contains 16 residues. The CDR3 protein is CATSRDEAGARDTQYF. In DNA, the CDR3 is TGTGCCACCAGCAGAGATGAAGCGGGGGCCAGGGATACGCAGTATTTT.

V usage is TRBV5-4 and J usage is TRBJ2-7, with D tentatively TRBD1 or TRBD2 (5 bases each). CDR3 length: 13 amino acids. V lost 4 bases and J 4 bases, leaving 12 bases between the germline ends. Germline V gene sequence: CDR1 SGHNT, CDR2 YYREEE (reference sequence). The CDR3 sequence is CASSLRDGYEQYF. CDR3 coding DNA: TGTGCCAGCAGCCTAAGGGACGGATACGAGCAGTACTTC.

The rearrangement uses TRBV5-1 and TRBJ2-7; 9 bases match TRBD1. This CDR3 is 14 amino acids long. Germline loops: CDR1 SGHRS, CDR2 YFSETQ. Losses at the gene ends were 3 bases for V and 6 bases for J; bases not matched to a gene: 7. DNA for the CDR3: TGCGCCAGCAGCTACTCGGACAGGGGCGGCGAGCAGTACTTC. As protein: CASSYSDRGGEQYF. Variable domain in full (rest from reference TRBV5-1 and TRBJ2-7): KAGVTQTPRYLIKTRGQQVTLSCSPISGHRSVSWYQQTPGQGLQFLFEYFSETQRNKGNFPGRFSGRQFSNSRSEMNVSTLELGDSALYLCASSYSDRGGEQYFGPGTRLTVT.

The chain has TRBV20-1 and TRBJ1-1, with D unclear. Trimming pared 0 bases from V and 4 bases from J, leaving 12 bases between. Germline-derived CDR1 and CDR2 are DFQATT and SNEGSKA (reference sequence). The CDR3 is 14 residues long. The CDR3 DNA sequence: TGCAGTGCTAGAGATTTGTCACGGGCCACTGAAGCTTTCTTT. Translating gives CSARDLSRATEAFF.

To note about this clonotype: The junction differs from germline at one of its ends, possibly a read error. The gene calls are TRBV29-1 and TRBJ2-5, with D maybe TRBD1 (6 bases). The CDR3 extends over 14 amino acids. Germline lookup yields CDR1 SQVTM and CDR2 ANQGSEA. CDR3 amino acids: CSADLTGNQETRYF. The CDR3 region has the DNA TGCAGCGCCGACCTTACAGGGAACCAAGAGACCCGGTACTTC. Combining the CDR3 with reference TRBV29-1 and TRBJ2-5 gives the whole variable domain SAVISQKPSRDICQRGTSLTIQCQVDSQVTMMFWYRQQPGQSLTLIATANQGSEATYESGFVIDKFPISRPNLTFSTLTVSNMSPEDSSIYLCSADLTGNQETRYFGPGTRLLVL.

V gene TRBV10-3 combines with J gene TRBJ1-1; 10 bases are shared with TRBD1. The V and J ends lost 7 bases and 7 bases, in that order; junction bases with no gene match: 6. This CDR3 comprises 13 residues. Germline loops: CDR1 ENHRY, CDR2 SYGVKD. The CDR3 DNA is TGTGCCATCACTTGGGACAGGGGACGTGAAGCTTTCTTT. This translates into CAITWDRGREAFF.

The chain recombines TRBV20-1 with TRBJ2-6; no clear D gene. Trimming stripped 0 bases from V and 5 bases from J, with 5 bases between. The CDR3 sequence is 13 residues long. Looked up from germline, CDR1 is DFQATT and CDR2 is SNEGSKA (reference sequence). For the CDR3, the DNA is TGCAGTGCTAGAGAGAGATGGGCCAACGTCCTGACTTTC. Protein sequence: CSARERWANVLTF.